Below are 28 T cell receptor beta chains sequenced from a single sample in a study of T cell responses to AZD1222 COVID-19 vaccine. Profiled with immunoSEQ multiplex PCR; TCRdb holds only in-frame clones, not every one. The sample holds 85,000 to 100,000 clones, roughly 90% seen once. Sequenced here: peripheral blood, sampled on day 0 of AZD1222 vaccination. These receptors were taken from an adult in good health.

The chain couples TRBV10-3 to TRBJ1-2; TRBD1 agrees at 8 bases. CDR1 is ENHRY, CDR2 SYGVKD, per germline. The trim removed 10 bases at V and 0 bases at J, leaving 4 bases unmatched. This CDR3 is built from 13 residues. The CDR3 sequence is CASSGQANYGYTF. In DNA form, the CDR3 reads TGTGCCAGTTCGGGACAGGCTAACTATGGCTACACCTTC.

V and J are TRBV29-1 and TRBJ2-1; D is unresolved. This CDR3 comprises 13 residues. V was trimmed by 8 bases and J by 4 bases, leaving 15 bases between them. Germline-derived CDR1 and CDR2 are SQVTM and ANQGSEA. DNA of the CDR3: TGCAGCCCCACAGCAGGACCTTACAATGAGCAGTTCTTC. It encodes CSPTAGPYNEQFF.

The chain joins TRBV7-9 to TRBJ2-1; D remains ambiguous. Germline CDR1 reads SEHNR; CDR2 reads FQNEAQ (reference sequence). V lost 4 bases, J lost 4 bases, and 14 bases lay in between. CDR3 size: 15 residues. The CDR3 region has the DNA TGTGCCAGCAGCTCCCGGCGGATCGGATACAATGAGCAGTTCTTC. This sequence encodes CASSSRRIGYNEQFF.

This sequence joins TRBV7-3 and TRBJ2-1, with D perhaps matching TRBD1 (7 bases). V was pared by 2 bases and J by 10 bases, with 21 bases between. The CDR3 runs to 16 residues. The germline gives CDR1 SGHTA, CDR2 FQGTGA. CDR3 DNA: TGTGCCAGCAGCTTACGGGCGGGGACAGATGGGCAAGAGCAGTTCTTC. The encoded protein is CASSLRAGTDGQEQFF.

The chain recombines TRBV6-5 with TRBJ1-2, with 7 bases identical to TRBD1. From germline, CDR1 is MNHEY and CDR2 SVGAGI. V shed 6 bases, J shed 7 bases, and the junction held 8 bases outside the gene matches. The CDR3 is made up of 13 amino acids. CDR3 loop: CASSQQTGSGYTF. In nucleotides, the CDR3 is TGTGCCAGCAGCCAACAGACAGGGAGTGGCTACACCTTC.

There are a few counts of this clone. The chain employs TRBV5-1 and TRBJ1-2; TRBD1 matches 10 bases. From germline, CDR1 is SGHRS and CDR2 YFSETQ. Losses at the gene ends were 6 bases for V and 4 bases for J; bases not matched to a gene: 15. The CDR3 is 17 amino acids. CDR3 in DNA: TGCGCCAGCACCACTGAACCGGGACAGGGGATCATCTATGGCTACACCTTC. This codes for CASTTEPGQGIIYGYTF.

This chain connects TRBV27 to TRBJ1-4; perhaps TRBD1 as D (6 bases). CDR3 length: 17 amino acids. Germline V gene lookup returns CDR1 MNHEY and CDR2 SMNVEV (reference sequence). Trimming stripped 5 bases from V and 6 bases from J, with 22 bases between. The CDR3 sequence: CASSPHGAPRQDEKLFF. The CDR3 nucleotides are TGTGCCAGCAGTCCCCACGGTGCCCCCCGACAGGATGAAAAACTGTTTTTT.

The rearrangement uses TRBV2 and TRBJ1-4, with a tentative D call TRBD1 (6 bases). The CDR3 sequence is 14 residues long. Germline V gene sequence: CDR1 SNHLY, CDR2 FYNNEI. V was trimmed by 7 bases and J by 15 bases, leaving 24 bases between them. CDR3 DNA: TGTGCCAGCACTCTGGGACATTTCAGGGCAAATGTGTTTTTT. Translating gives CASTLGHFRANVFF.

This rearrangement joins TRBV6-1 to TRBJ1-3; no definite D call. The V and J ends lost 4 bases and 0 bases respectively, with 13 bases between them. Germline V gene data show CDR1 as MNHNS and CDR2 as SASEGT. This CDR3 spans 16 amino acids. The chain's CDR3 is CASSGTTYHSGNTIYF. For the CDR3, the DNA is TGTGCCAGCAGTGGTACCACTTATCACTCTGGAAACACCATATATTTT.

The rearrangement uses TRBV6-5 and TRBJ2-1, with D tentatively TRBD2 (5 bases). The length of the CDR3 is 15 residues. Germline-derived CDR1 and CDR2 are MNHEY and SVGAGI. V was trimmed by 3 bases and J by 5 bases, leaving 14 bases between them. As DNA, the CDR3 is TGTGCCAGCAGTTATTGGGCGAGAGGGAACAATGAGCAGTTCTTC. It yields the protein CASSYWARGNNEQFF.

This clone appeared a few times. The CDR3 DNA reads as TGTGCCATCAGTGGGGGAGGGGAGACCCAGTACTTC. This encodes CAISGGGETQYF. This chain uses TRBV10-3 with TRBJ2-5; the match to TRBD2 covers 7 bases. J gave up 5 bases and V 4 bases, and 1 base lay outside the gene matches. There are 12 residues in the CDR3. From germline, CDR1 is ENHRY and CDR2 SYGVKD.

V usage is TRBV2 and J usage is TRBJ2-7; a possible D gene is TRBD2 (6 bases). The ends were cut back, 2 bases at V and 6 bases at J, with 11 bases in the middle. The germline V gene has CDR1 SNHLY and CDR2 FYNNEI. The CDR3 extends over 13 amino acids. CDR3 amino acids: CASSERLGGEQYF. As DNA, the CDR3 is TGTGCCAGCAGTGAAAGGTTGGGGGGCGAGCAGTACTTC.

With regard to this clone: Mismatch with germline at one junction end may stem from a read error. The rearrangement joins TRBV6-2 or TRBV6-3 to TRBJ1-2; no reliable D call. The CDR3 runs 14 residues. Germline V gene lookup returns CDR1 MNHEY and CDR2 SVGEGT. CDR3 residues: CASSYSFSVIGIIF. CDR3 in DNA: TGTGCCAGCAGTTACTCCTTTAGCGTCATAGGCATAATCTTC.

This rearrangement joins TRBV9 to TRBJ1-5; D gene uncertain. V was pared by 0 bases and J by 3 bases, with 4 bases between. Germline-derived CDR1 and CDR2 are SGDLS and YYNGEE. This CDR3 has 13 residues. The DNA of the CDR3 is TGTGCCAGCAGCGTAGGCCCCAATCAGCCCCAGCATTTT. Residues: CASSVGPNQPQHF.

This chain links TRBV18 with TRBJ1-2; TRBD1 matches at 7 bases. The germline gives CDR1 KGHSH, CDR2 LQKENI. This CDR3 spans 18 amino acids. V lost 2 bases and J lost 1; bases outside the gene matches: 13. The CDR3 sequence: CASSPTPGQPPFNYGYTF. Here the CDR3 DNA reads TGTGCCAGCTCACCAACCCCGGGACAGCCGCCCTTTAACTATGGCTACACCTTC. Filled out from reference TRBV18 and TRBJ1-2, the complete variable domain reads NAGVMQNPRHLVRRRGQEARLRCSPMKGHSHVYWYRQLPEEGLKFMVYLQKENIIDESGMPKERFSAEFPKEGPSILRIQQVVRGDSAAYFCASSPTPGQPPFNYGYTFGSGTRLTVV.

The chain links TRBV6-2 or TRBV6-3 to TRBJ2-3; 14 bases map to TRBD2. With V trimmed by 6 bases and J by 7 bases, 6 bases remained unmatched. In germline, CDR1 is MNHEY, CDR2 SVGEGT. CDR3 length: 15 residues. The DNA of the CDR3 is TGTGCCAGCAGCGACGGACTAGCGGGGGGTAATACGCAGTATTTT. This codes for CASSDGLAGGNTQYF.

This chain uses TRBV5-6 with TRBJ2-5, with TRBD1 identical over 10 bases. Germline CDR1 reads SGHDT; CDR2 reads YYEEEE. Germline trimming cut 0 bases from V and 3 bases from J; bases unmatched to any gene: 8. The CDR3 has 17 residues. CDR3 DNA: TGTGCCAGCAGCTTGGAATTTCGGGACAGGGGTAAAGAGACCCAGTACTTC. Protein: CASSLEFRDRGKETQYF.

This clone was picked up a small number of times. The rearrangement joins TRBV5-6 to TRBJ2-1; D perhaps matches TRBD2 (6 bases). CDR3 length: 15 residues. The V gene's germline CDR1 is SGHDT and CDR2 YYEEEE. Trimming took off 0 bases at V and 4 bases at J, with 11 bases between the two ends. This CDR3 reads CASSLGLVGYNEQFF. The CDR3 bases are TGTGCCAGCAGCTTGGGACTAGTGGGTTACAATGAGCAGTTCTTC.

CDR3 DNA sequence: TGTGCCAGCAGTTACACCCGACAGGGGGCGGGCGAGCAGTACTTC. Protein: CASSYTRQGAGEQYF. The V gene is TRBV6-5, the J gene TRBJ2-7; 10 bases match TRBD1. In germline, CDR1 is MNHEY, CDR2 SVGAGI. The CDR3 runs to 15 residues. Germline trimming cut 2 bases from V and 6 bases from J; bases unmatched to any gene: 7.

The chain carries TRBV4-1 and TRBJ2-5, with TRBD2 identical over 11 bases. Per germline, CDR1 MGHRA and CDR2 YSYEKL. The trim removed 0 bases at V and 5 bases at J, leaving 14 bases unmatched. The CDR3 is made up of 19 amino acids. The CDR3 DNA reads as TGCGCCAGCAGCCAAGATAGTCCCATCGGACTAGCGGGTGGCGAGACCCAGTACTTC. It specifies CASSQDSPIGLAGGETQYF.

The chain combines TRBV14 with TRBJ2-5; weak D call: TRBD1 (6 bases). The CDR3 is made up of 15 amino acids. V was shortened by 4 bases and J by 1 base, with 13 bases between the two germline ends. Germline V lookup: CDR1 SGHDN, CDR2 FVKESK. This CDR3 is CASSLGQLIQETQYF. CDR3 coding DNA: TGTGCCAGCAGCCTTGGACAGCTCATCCAAGAGACCCAGTACTTC.

The chain is built from TRBV6-5 and TRBJ2-7, with a possible D match to TRBD2 (6 bases). The V gene's germline CDR1 is MNHEY and CDR2 SVGAGI. V was shortened by 6 bases and J by 2 bases, with 17 bases between the two germline ends. There are 15 residues in the CDR3. Here the CDR3 DNA reads TGTGCCAGCAGAGAGACCGGGACTGACACCTACGAGCAGTACTTC. The encoded protein is CASRETGTDTYEQYF.

This clone was found once. The chain is built from TRBV18 and TRBJ2-1; D may be TRBD2 (6 bases). Germline V gene data show CDR1 as KGHSH and CDR2 as LQKENI. The V end lost 3 bases, the J end lost 9 bases, and 18 bases lay between the germline ends. CDR3 length: 15 residues. CDR3 DNA: TGTGCCAGCTCACCTGGGGCGGGGCCATGGGGTGAGCAGTTCTTC. Protein sequence: CASSPGAGPWGEQFF.

The V call is TRBV6-6, the J call TRBJ1-6; the match to TRBD1 covers 7 bases. Trimming cost V 4 bases and J 6 bases; bases outside gene matches: 3. The germline V gene has CDR1 MNHNY and CDR2 SVGAGI (reference sequence). The CDR3 is 14 residues long. CDR3 region: CASSLQGSNSPLHF. The CDR3 DNA follows: TGTGCCAGCAGTTTACAGGGGAGTAATTCACCCCTCCACTTT.

This rearrangement joins TRBV18 to TRBJ1-2; 8 bases are shared with TRBD1. This CDR3 is 13 amino acids long. The V gene end was trimmed by 5 bases and the J gene end by 6 bases; junction bases not matched to a gene: 5. CDR1 is KGHSH and CDR2 is LQKENI in the germline V gene. For the CDR3, the DNA is TGTGCCAGCTCAAGAGCGGGACAGGATGGCTACACCTTC. Its protein product is CASSRAGQDGYTF.

The chain couples TRBV3-1 (or the pseudogene TRBV3-2) to TRBJ2-1; D not certain. The CDR3 is made up of 15 amino acids. Per germline, CDR1 LGHDT and CDR2 YNNKEL (reference sequence). Trimming shortened V by 5 bases and J by 0 bases, and 11 bases separated the two germline ends. CDR3 protein: CASSSPSSSYNEQFF. The CDR3, as DNA: TGTGCCAGCAGCTCCCCGTCCAGCTCCTACAATGAGCAGTTCTTC.

The chain couples TRBV30 to TRBJ1-1; no definite D call. The CDR3 is 13 residues long. Germline CDR1 and CDR2: GTSNPN and SVGIG (reference sequence). Trimming shortened V by 5 bases and J by 1 base, and 11 bases separated the two germline ends. The CDR3 region is CAWVAGTNTEAFF. Here the CDR3 DNA reads TGTGCCTGGGTGGCAGGAACGAACACTGAAGCTTTCTTT.

This clone has only one observation. V is TRBV7-3 and J is TRBJ1-1; D not certain. Trimming cost V 3 bases and J 3 bases, with 8 bases left between them. Germline CDR1 reads SGHTA; CDR2 reads FQGTGA. This CDR3 is 13 amino acids long. CDR3 sequence (DNA): TGTGCCAGCAGCTTTACAGAGTACACTGAAGCTTTCTTT. Protein: CASSFTEYTEAFF.